Many counts were recorded for the clone carrying this TCR beta chain. This CDR3 is built from 15 residues. Germline V gene lookup returns CDR1 SGHTA and CDR2 FQGNSA. V was shortened by 3 bases and J by 1 base, with 11 bases between the two germline ends. Using its own MiXCR run on the reads, TCRdb lists one record per CDR3 protein. The data contain about 140,000 distinct CDR3 sequences, approximately 5.9% of them singletons. This specimen comes from a study of T cell repertoires in cytomegalovirus infection. The sequenced sample consisted of PBMCs. V gene TRBV7-2 combines with J gene TRBJ2-3, with D maybe TRBD1 (5 bases). This sequence originates from a human donor in good health (CMV status not recorded). Some clones in this sample may be carry-over from other donors' samples. As DNA, the CDR3 is TGTGCCAGCAGCTTTCTGTTAGGGGGCACAGATACGCAGTATTTT. The encoded protein is CASSFLLGGTDTQYF.